This T cell receptor (beta chain) was identified in a study of cytomegalovirus exposure and HLA in healthy donors. Overall study context: In an early release, HLA-typed donors contributed 75 million to 85 million unique TCR sequences.

PCR primers comprised 60 Vbeta and 13 Jbeta primers. The table came from immunoSEQ multiplex PCR; TCRdb's copy has only in-frame clones and leaves some out. The table lists roughly 160,000 clones, approximately 85% of them singletons, with roughly 9.3% in the top ten. There are 14 residues in the CDR3. V shed 4 bases and J shed 0 bases, with 8 bases lying between them. CDR1 is SGHRS and CDR2 is YFSETQ in the germline V gene. This TCR derives from a man younger than 30 in good health and CMV-seropositive. Sequencing was performed on PBMCs. The chain couples TRBV5-1 to TRBJ1-3; TRBD1 is a possible D gene (6 bases). The CDR3 region has the DNA TGCGCCAGCAGCAGGGACATCTCTGGAAACACCATATATTTT. Protein sequence: CASSRDISGNTIYF.